One and the same sample provided the 18 T cell receptor beta chains below, sequenced in a study of Tregs in tolerant kidney transplant recipients. Assay used: immunoSEQ multiplex PCR; TCRdb lists only in-frame clones, some missing. The table has 40,000 to 50,000 clones, roughly 89% seen once. Sequencing was carried out using Tregs from blood. These receptors originate from a human donor in good health.

The V call is TRBV5-1, the J call TRBJ2-7, with D uncertain. V shed 0 bases and J shed 2 bases, with 12 bases lying between them. The CDR3 covers 15 residues. The germline gives CDR1 SGHRS, CDR2 YFSETQ. The CDR3 reads CASSLVSDSPYEQYF. The CDR3 nucleotides read TGCGCCAGCAGCTTGGTATCCGATTCCCCCTACGAGCAGTACTTC.

This chain uses TRBV7-8 with TRBJ2-7, with 12 bases lining up with TRBD2. Germline V lookup: CDR1 SGHVS, CDR2 FQNEAQ. The CDR3 runs to 14 residues. Unmatched junction bases numbered 3, after V lost 4 bases and J lost 5 bases. The CDR3 loop is CASSWTSGADEQYF. CDR3 in DNA: TGTGCCAGCAGCTGGACTAGCGGGGCCGACGAGCAGTACTTC.

This clone was observed once. The chain carries TRBV6-6 and TRBJ1-1; D may be TRBD1 (5 bases). Germline CDR1 is MNHNY and CDR2 is SVGAGI (reference sequence). The CDR3 covers 15 residues. The germline V and J ends were trimmed by 6 bases and 5 bases, with 19 bases remaining between them. The CDR3 protein is CASSPTALGETEAFF. CDR3 bases: TGTGCCAGCAGCCCGACAGCCCTTGGGGAAACTGAAGCTTTCTTT.

The chain has TRBV27 and TRBJ2-7; D unclear. The V end was cut by 0 bases, the J end by 4 bases, with 16 bases between. Germline CDR1 reads MNHEY; CDR2 reads SMNVEV (reference sequence). The CDR3 spans 16 residues. The CDR3 bases are TGTGCCAGCAGTTTATCGATATGGCAGGTCGGGTACGAGCAGTACTTC. Encoded protein: CASSLSIWQVGYEQYF.

V and J are TRBV7-2 and TRBJ2-3, with 9 bases matching TRBD2. CDR3 length equals 15 residues. Germline V gene sequence: CDR1 SGHTA, CDR2 FQGNSA. Trimming took 5 bases from V and 6 from J; bases not matched to a gene: 9. Here the CDR3 DNA reads TGTGCCAGCAGCAAACGACTAGCGGAGGGGGATACGCAGTATTTT. Translation gives CASSKRLAEGDTQYF.

The chain recombines TRBV5-1 with TRBJ1-2; the match to TRBD1 covers 9 bases. With 7 bases clipped from V and 8 bases from J, the junction kept 15 bases outside the gene matches. The CDR3 has 15 residues. Germline-derived CDR1 and CDR2 are SGHRS and YFSETQ. The CDR3 reads CASGLLDGTGSGYTF. In nucleotides, the CDR3 is TGCGCCAGCGGACTGTTAGACGGGACAGGGAGCGGCTACACCTTC.

The chain employs TRBV29-1 and TRBJ1-5; TRBD1 agrees at 7 bases. Trimming removed 4 bases from V and 6 bases from J; junction bases left unmatched: 9. CDR1 and CDR2 from the germline V gene are SQVTM and ANQGSEA. The CDR3 sequence is 14 residues long. The CDR3 loop is CSVGPGRGLQPQHF. In DNA form, the CDR3 reads TGCAGCGTTGGGCCTGGGAGGGGGCTTCAGCCCCAGCATTTT.

This clone came up once. The chain employs TRBV9 and TRBJ2-5; tentatively, D is TRBD2 (6 bases). The germline CDR1 and CDR2 sequences are SGDLS and YYNGEE. This CDR3 is 13 amino acids long. V lost 2 bases to trimming and J lost 5 bases, with 10 bases between them. The CDR3, as DNA: TGTGCCAGCAGCGTCGGACTATTGGAGACCCAGTACTTC. Its translation: CASSVGLLETQYF.

The chain couples TRBV6-6 to TRBJ2-1, with D perhaps TRBD1 (6 bases). Germline V CDR1 and CDR2: MNHNY, SVGAGI (reference sequence). The CDR3 extends over 15 amino acids. Trimming cost V 2 bases and J 0 bases, with 8 bases left between them. In nucleotides, the CDR3 is TGTGCCAGCAGTTACGGACAGCACTCCTACAATGAGCAGTTCTTC. Residues: CASSYGQHSYNEQFF.

The chain has TRBV7-6 and TRBJ2-1; D ambiguous. Trimming removed 4 bases from V and 0 bases from J, with 16 bases in between. Germline V lookup: CDR1 SGHVS, CDR2 FNYEAQ. The CDR3 contains 17 residues. CDR3 sequence reads: CASSSNHPKSSYNEQFF. CDR3 DNA sequence: TGTGCCAGCAGCTCTAACCATCCCAAAAGCTCCTACAATGAGCAGTTCTTC. Together with reference TRBV7-6 and TRBJ2-1, the CDR3 gives the full variable domain: GAGVSQSPRYKVTKRGQDVALRCDPISGHVSLYWYRQALGQGPEFLTYFNYEAQQDKSGLPNDRFSAERPEGSISTLTIQRTEQRDSAMYRCASSSNHPKSSYNEQFFGPGTRLTVL.

In nucleotides, the CDR3 is TGTGCCAGCAGTTTCTCCGGGACAGGGCTAGGCAATGAGCAGTTCTTC. Its translation is CASSFSGTGLGNEQFF. The genes are TRBV27 and TRBJ2-1; 9 positions agree with TRBD1. Germline assignment: CDR1 MNHEY and CDR2 SMNVEV (reference sequence). The CDR3 runs to 16 residues. V lost 3 bases and J lost 6; bases outside the gene matches: 9.

The rearrangement uses TRBV19 and TRBJ1-5; D possibly corresponds to TRBD1 (6 bases). With 4 bases removed from V and 7 bases from J, the gap between germline ends came to 14 bases. The CDR3 is made up of 14 amino acids. Germline CDR1 is LNHDA and CDR2 is SQIVND (reference sequence). The CDR3 sequence is CASSNQGMGQPQHF. The CDR3 coding sequence is TGTGCCAGTAGTAATCAGGGGATGGGCCAGCCCCAGCATTTT.

This chain uses TRBV29-1 with TRBJ1-1; possible D gene TRBD1, 5 bases. Germline CDR1 SQVTM, CDR2 ANQGSEA. V was pared by 4 bases and J by 3 bases, with 24 bases between. There are 17 residues in the CDR3. The CDR3 nucleotides read TGCAGCGTTGGCCCCCGCAACGCGGGGCGCCTATACACTGAAGCTTTCTTT. Amino acid sequence: CSVGPRNAGRLYTEAFF.

The chain employs TRBV25-1 and TRBJ1-5, with D possibly matching TRBD1 (5 bases). The CDR3 is made up of 15 amino acids. Trimming took off 2 bases at V and 2 bases at J, with 10 bases between the two ends. The germline V gene encodes CDR1 MGHDK and CDR2 SYGVNS. This CDR3 is CASSEQGRGNQPQHF. In nucleotides, the CDR3 is TGTGCCAGCAGTGAACAGGGACGGGGCAATCAGCCCCAGCATTTT.

The V call is TRBV9, the J call TRBJ1-1; D ambiguous. The CDR3 is 13 amino acids. Per the germline V gene, CDR1 is SGDLS and CDR2 is YYNGEE. Trimming cost V 1 base and J 5 bases, with 9 bases left between them. CDR3 sequence reads: CASSVSLRTEAFF. CDR3 DNA sequence: TGTGCCAGCAGCGTAAGTCTGAGGACTGAAGCTTTCTTT.

V usage is TRBV5-4 and J usage is TRBJ1-2; 8 bases align to TRBD1. The V segment lost 4 bases and the J segment 7 bases; nucleotides outside the gene matches: 6. CDR1 is SGHNT, CDR2 YYREEE, per germline (reference sequence). The CDR3 runs to 13 residues. CDR3 sequence: CASSPDRGGGYTF. Written as DNA, the CDR3 is TGTGCCAGCAGCCCCGACAGGGGAGGTGGCTACACCTTC. Supplemented by reference TRBV5-4 and TRBJ1-2, the full variable domain reads ETGVTQSPTHLIKTRGQQVTLRCSSQSGHNTVSWYQQALGQGPQFIFQYYREEENGRGNFPPRFSGLQFPNYSSELNVNALELDDSALYLCASSPDRGGGYTFGSGTRLTVV.

This clone turned up a few times. The V and J genes are TRBV5-1 and TRBJ2-1; TRBD2 agrees at 8 bases. With 5 bases clipped from V and 8 bases from J, the junction kept 12 bases outside the gene matches. The CDR3 extends over 15 amino acids. Per the germline V gene, CDR1 is SGHRS and CDR2 is YFSETQ. CDR3 sequence (DNA): TGCGCCAGCAGTGACCTAGGACTAGCCGGGGATGAGCAGTTCTTC. This codes for CASSDLGLAGDEQFF.

The chain carries TRBV15 and TRBJ2-7; D gene ambiguous. The CDR3 is 16 residues long. Germline assignment: CDR1 LNHNV and CDR2 YYDKDF (reference sequence). Deletions cut 3 bases from V and 6 bases from J, with 21 bases between. The CDR3 DNA follows: TGTGCCACCAGCAGCGCTGTCACGGTCTTGACGGGCGAGCAGTACTTC. Protein: CATSSAVTVLTGEQYF.